The 5 T cell receptor beta chains presented below share a single source sample, sequenced in a study of human CD8 memory T cell subsets. Classification as TPEX applied to CCR7+ PD-1+ TIGIT+ early memory CD8+ T cells bearing exhausted-like traits. Investigators built TCR beta libraries using UMI-labeled 5' RACE. From its re-call of the 5' RACE reads, TCRdb lists each CDR3 protein once, without DNA. The table lists about 6,500 distinct CDR3 sequences. Material: CD8+ T cells from PBMCs. These receptors came from a human donor in good health.

CDR3 amino acids: CASSGLVGRNEQFF. The J gene is TRBJ2-1, the V gene TRBV6-2 or TRBV6-3; the D gene TCRdb calls, TRBD2, cannot be checked with no DNA. This CDR3 has 14 residues. The germline gives CDR1 MNHEY, CDR2 SVGEGT.

This chain joins TRBV7-9 and TRBJ2-7; lacking DNA, the TRBD2 call made by TCRdb goes unchecked. Germline values: CDR1 SEHNR, CDR2 FQNEAQ (reference sequence). This CDR3 has 16 residues. The CDR3 loop is CASSFGLAGGAYEQYF.

This chain connects TRBV28 to TRBJ1-6; TCRdb calls TRBD1, which cannot be checked without DNA. The CDR3 consists of 16 residues. CDR1 is MDHEN, CDR2 SYDVKM, per germline. This chain's CDR3 is CASSHRDENRDSPLHF.

Judged by frequency, this clonotype is medium-sized. The CDR3 here is CASSQDLGEKLFF. The gene calls are TRBV5-1 and TRBJ1-4. The CDR3 extends over 13 amino acids. Germline loops: CDR1 SGHRS, CDR2 YFSETQ.

This chain uses TRBV19 with TRBJ2-1; TCRdb's assignment of TRBD1 cannot be checked, as there is no DNA. The length of the CDR3 is 15 residues. Looked up from germline, CDR1 is LNHDA and CDR2 is SQIVND (reference sequence). The CDR3 reads CASSISWTSYNEQFF.